One and the same sample provided the 26 T cell receptor beta chains below, sequenced in a study of Ad26.COV2.S vaccination and SARS-CoV-2 variants. TCRdb keeps only in-frame clones here, not all; method: immunoSEQ multiplex PCR. This table holds about 430,000 clones, over 75% found once. As to treatment: over 15 received Ad26.COV2.S at low or high dose, single or two shots; a few received placebo; per-sample allocation not given. Sampling happened 63 days after the first vaccine or placebo injection. The sample here was peripheral blood, taken in a trial of Ad26.COV2.S vaccine versus placebo. These receptors were obtained from a person aged 18 to 65 who received the Ad26.COV2.S COVID-19 vaccine or a placebo.

The rearrangement uses TRBV10-3 and TRBJ1-2; TRBD1 might be the D (5 bases). Germline lookup yields CDR1 ENHRY and CDR2 SYGVKD. The CDR3 totals 14 residues. V lost 7 bases and J lost 5, with 17 bases in between. This CDR3 reads CAINPGGGGYGYTF. The CDR3 DNA reads as TGTGCCATCAACCCCGGCGGGGGAGGGTATGGCTACACCTTC.

The V call is TRBV7-7, the J call TRBJ2-1; TRBD2 matches at 9 bases. The V and J ends lost 1 base and 3 bases, in that order; junction bases with no gene match: 7. Per the germline V gene, CDR1 is SSHAT and CDR2 is FNYEAQ (reference sequence). The CDR3 has 17 residues. CDR3 coding DNA: TGTGCCAGCAGCTTAGAAGCGGGAGGCCGAGTCTACAATGAGCAGTTCTTC. This sequence encodes CASSLEAGGRVYNEQFF.

The chain links TRBV28 to TRBJ2-3, with D unclear. V lost 6 bases, J lost 5 bases, and 6 bases lay in between. CDR1 is MDHEN, CDR2 SYDVKM, per germline. The CDR3 is made up of 11 amino acids. CDR3 loop: CASRSVDTQYF. DNA of the CDR3: TGTGCCAGCAGGTCCGTAGATACGCAGTATTTT.

The CDR3 region is CASSHGLAGGGYNEQFF. CDR3 coding DNA: TGCGCCAGCAGCCACGGACTAGCGGGAGGAGGCTACAATGAGCAGTTCTTC. V gene TRBV4-3 combines with J gene TRBJ2-1; 14 nucleotides line up with TRBD2. In germline, CDR1 is LGHNA, CDR2 YSLEER. The CDR3 runs 17 residues. Trimming removed 3 bases from V and 3 bases from J; junction bases left unmatched: 4.

The V call is TRBV7-8, the J call TRBJ1-1; 8 nucleotides align to TRBD1. The CDR3 totals 14 residues. Germline V gives CDR1 SGHVS, CDR2 FQNEAQ. Trimming took 0 bases from V and 3 from J; bases not matched to a gene: 0. CDR3 sequence: CASSLATGDTEAFF. In nucleotides, the CDR3 is TGTGCCAGCAGCTTAGCGACAGGGGACACTGAAGCTTTCTTT.

The rearrangement uses TRBV5-4 and TRBJ2-3, with TRBD2 matching over 7 bases. V shed 0 bases, J shed 3 bases, and the junction held 10 bases outside the gene matches. Germline-derived CDR1 and CDR2 are SGHNT and YYREEE (reference sequence). The CDR3 covers 17 residues. The CDR3 is CASSLVPSGKGTDTQYF. CDR3 sequence (DNA): TGTGCCAGCAGCTTGGTGCCTAGCGGTAAAGGGACAGATACGCAGTATTTT.

The chain combines TRBV7-3 with TRBJ2-7; 9 bases agree with TRBD2. V dropped 4 bases and J dropped 4; count of bases not matched to a gene: 8. This CDR3 is 15 amino acids long. CDR1 and CDR2 from the germline V gene are SGHTA and FQGTGA. The CDR3 is CASSSIAGEGYEQYF. The CDR3 bases are TGTGCCAGCAGCTCAATAGCGGGAGAGGGGTACGAGCAGTACTTC.

The chain is built from TRBV5-1 and TRBJ2-5; D may match TRBD1 or TRBD2 (5 bases each). The ends were cut back, 6 bases at V and 1 base at J, with 16 bases in the middle. The CDR3 spans 15 residues. Germline V CDR1 and CDR2: SGHRS, YFSETQ. CDR3 residues: CASNPGGSAQETQYF. The CDR3 coding sequence is TGCGCCAGCAACCCTGGGGGTAGCGCCCAAGAGACCCAGTACTTC.

V is TRBV5-3 and J is TRBJ1-5; D might be TRBD1 (5 bases). TRBV5-3 counts as an open reading frame of uncertain function. Trimming took off 5 bases at V and 4 bases at J, with 28 bases between the two ends. This CDR3 spans 19 amino acids. The CDR3 bases are TGTGCCAGAAGAAATTACCGGGACGGGCTTTGCGTCCGGAATCAGCCCCAGCATTTT. Translated, it gives CARRNYRDGLCVRNQPQHF.

V and J are TRBV27 and TRBJ2-2, with 7 bases identical to TRBD1. The length of the CDR3 is 14 residues. Per the germline V gene, CDR1 is MNHEY and CDR2 is SMNVEV (reference sequence). V was clipped by 6 bases and J by 6 bases; unmatched bases: 7. CDR3 sequence (DNA): TGTGCCAGCAGAAGACAGGGCCGAGCCGGGGAGCTGTTTTTT. Translation gives CASRRQGRAGELFF.

The chain combines TRBV13 with TRBJ2-1; D unresolved. Trimming removed 6 bases from V and 9 bases from J, with 12 bases in between. This CDR3 is built from 12 residues. In germline, CDR1 is PRHDT, CDR2 FYEKMQ (reference sequence). The CDR3 loop is CASRSDRGEQFF. The DNA of the CDR3 is TGTGCCAGCAGGTCTGACCGTGGTGAGCAGTTCTTC.

This chain links TRBV7-9 with TRBJ2-7; maybe TRBD1 (5 bases). Germline V lookup: CDR1 SEHNR, CDR2 FQNEAQ (reference sequence). V lost 6 bases and J lost 5, with 17 bases in between. This CDR3 is 14 amino acids long. CDR3 region: CASSLTGRPHEQYF. The CDR3 bases are TGTGCCAGCAGTTTAACAGGTCGCCCCCACGAGCAGTACTTC.

V gene TRBV28 combines with J gene TRBJ2-2, with 10 bases lining up with TRBD2. CDR1 and CDR2 (germline): MDHEN, SYDVKM. The CDR3 runs to 18 residues. With 7 bases clipped from V and 0 bases from J, the junction kept 11 bases outside the gene matches. The CDR3, as DNA: TGTGCCAGCAACCGACCCCCGGGACTAGCGACGAACACCGGGGAGCTGTTTTTT. Encoded protein: CASNRPPGLATNTGELFF. Together with reference TRBV28 and TRBJ2-2, the CDR3 gives the full variable domain: DVKVTQSSRYLVKRTGEKVFLECVQDMDHENMFWYRQDPGLGLRLIYFSYDVKMKEKGDIPEGYSVSREKKERFSLILESASTNQTSMYLCASNRPPGLATNTGELFFGEGSRLTVL.

The chain carries TRBV11-2 and TRBJ2-5; TRBD2 might be the D (7 bases). CDR3 length equals 15 residues. V dropped 4 bases and J dropped 7 bases, with 19 bases sitting between them. In germline, CDR1 is SGHAT, CDR2 FQNNGV. Here the CDR3 DNA reads TGTGCCAGCAGCTCGAGGGGGGGGGCTAAAGGGACCCAGTACTTC. The encoded protein is CASSSRGGAKGTQYF.

The chain carries TRBV2 and TRBJ1-5; no clear D gene. From germline, CDR1 is SNHLY and CDR2 FYNNEI. The CDR3 covers 15 residues. V lost 3 bases, J lost 1 base, and 10 bases lay in between. The CDR3 nucleotides are TGTGCCAGCAGTGAGTTTCTGATAAGCAATCAGCCCCAGCATTTT. This gives the protein CASSEFLISNQPQHF. Full variable domain (outside the CDR3, taken from reference TRBV2 and TRBJ1-5): EPEVTQTPSHQVTQMGQEVILRCVPISNHLYFYWYRQILGQKVEFLVSFYNNEISEKSEIFDDQFSVERPDGSNFTLKIRSTKLEDSAMYFCASSEFLISNQPQHFGDGTRLSIL.

The chain links TRBV30 to TRBJ2-7; D gene ambiguous. The ends were cut back, 3 bases at V and 2 bases at J, with 11 bases in the middle. The CDR3 is 13 residues long. The germline gives CDR1 GTSNPN, CDR2 SVGIG (reference sequence). The CDR3 is CAWRRKGPYEQYF. The CDR3 DNA is TGTGCCTGGAGACGGAAGGGCCCCTACGAGCAGTACTTC. The variable domain in full, with the rest retrieved from reference TRBV30 and TRBJ2-7, is SQTIHQWPATLVQPVGSPLSLECTVEGTSNPNLYWYRQAAGRGLQLLFYSVGIGQISSEVPQNLSASRPQDRQFILSSKKLLLSDSGFYLCAWRRKGPYEQYFGPGTRLTVT.

The chain joins TRBV28 to TRBJ2-3, with TRBD1 as a possible D gene (6 bases). The V gene's germline CDR1 is MDHEN and CDR2 SYDVKM. This CDR3 is built from 17 residues. V dropped 7 bases and J dropped 1 base, with 21 bases sitting between them. The CDR3 spells CASIPGEYSIRTDTQYF. CDR3 nucleotide sequence: TGTGCCAGCATTCCAGGGGAGTACTCAATCCGCACAGATACGCAGTATTTT.

The V gene is TRBV24-1, the J gene TRBJ2-3, with TRBD1 identical over 10 bases. Germline CDR1 reads KGHDR; CDR2 reads SFDVKD. The CDR3 spans 15 residues. Trimming cost V 7 bases and J 5 bases; bases outside gene matches: 8. The CDR3 sequence: CATSIVGTGVDTQYF. In DNA, the CDR3 is TGTGCCACCAGCATCGTGGGGACAGGGGTAGATACGCAGTATTTT.

The V and J genes are TRBV18 and TRBJ2-3; D is unclear. V was clipped by 0 bases and J by 3 bases, with 4 bases between them. The CDR3 loop spans 13 amino acids. The V gene's germline CDR1 is KGHSH and CDR2 LQKENI. CDR3 DNA: TGTGCCAGCTCACCACCGGGTACAGATACGCAGTATTTT. Translated: CASSPPGTDTQYF.

A single count supports this clone. The chain is built from TRBV2 and TRBJ2-1; D might be TRBD2 (5 bases). V was clipped by 0 bases and J by 9 bases, with 12 bases between them. The CDR3 sequence is 14 residues long. The germline gives CDR1 SNHLY, CDR2 FYNNEI. The DNA for the CDR3 is TGTGCCAGCAGTGAAGCCCCGAGGGAGAGTGAGCAGTTCTTC. This translates into CASSEAPRESEQFF.

The gene calls are TRBV5-1 and TRBJ1-4; a weak D match, TRBD1 (5 bases). The CDR3 covers 15 residues. CDR1 is SGHRS and CDR2 is YFSETQ in the germline V gene. Trimming took off 1 base at V and 7 bases at J, with 14 bases between the two ends. The CDR3 DNA reads as TGCGCCAGCAGCTTGTTCGCAGGGTCCGGTGAAAAACTGTTTTTT. The encoded protein is CASSLFAGSGEKLFF.

This chain uses TRBV2 with TRBJ1-2, with 7 bases that match TRBD1. Germline trimming cut 6 bases from V and 4 bases from J; bases unmatched to any gene: 11. Per the germline V gene, CDR1 is SNHLY and CDR2 is FYNNEI. CDR3 length equals 15 residues. The CDR3 bases are TGTGCCAGCAGGGACGACAGGGTTTTGGGCTATGGCTACACCTTC. Translating it yields CASRDDRVLGYGYTF.

The chain couples TRBV6-5 to TRBJ2-2; unclear D gene. V lost 7 bases to trimming and J lost 1 base, with 10 bases between them. The CDR3 loop spans 14 amino acids. From germline, CDR1 is MNHEY and CDR2 SVGAGI. CDR3 loop: CASMLTENTGELFF. The CDR3 nucleotides read TGTGCCAGCATGTTAACAGAGAACACCGGGGAGCTGTTTTTT.

The chain links TRBV5-6 to TRBJ1-1; tentatively, D is TRBD1 (5 bases). The CDR3 totals 11 residues. CDR1 and CDR2 from the germline V gene are SGHDT and YYEEEE. V was trimmed by 3 bases and J by 8 bases, leaving 8 bases between them. The CDR3 loop reads CASSSGAEAFF. The CDR3 DNA reads TGTGCCAGCAGCTCCGGGGCGGAAGCTTTCTTT.

The chain carries TRBV2 and TRBJ1-3; D uncertain. V was clipped by 2 bases and J by 0 bases, with 8 bases between them. CDR3 length: 15 amino acids. CDR1 SNHLY and CDR2 FYNNEI come from the germline V gene. CDR3 region: CASSESSISGNTIYF. The CDR3 DNA reads as TGTGCCAGCAGTGAAAGCAGTATCTCTGGAAACACCATATATTTT.

This chain joins TRBV19 and TRBJ2-5; perhaps D is TRBD1 or TRBD2 (5 bases each). CDR3 length equals 14 residues. Per germline, CDR1 LNHDA and CDR2 SQIVND (reference sequence). V gave up 5 bases and J gave up 9 bases, with 19 bases separating them. CDR3 bases: TGTGCCAGTAGTCCCGGGACGGACCTGAGGCCCCAGTACTTC. Translating gives CASSPGTDLRPQYF.